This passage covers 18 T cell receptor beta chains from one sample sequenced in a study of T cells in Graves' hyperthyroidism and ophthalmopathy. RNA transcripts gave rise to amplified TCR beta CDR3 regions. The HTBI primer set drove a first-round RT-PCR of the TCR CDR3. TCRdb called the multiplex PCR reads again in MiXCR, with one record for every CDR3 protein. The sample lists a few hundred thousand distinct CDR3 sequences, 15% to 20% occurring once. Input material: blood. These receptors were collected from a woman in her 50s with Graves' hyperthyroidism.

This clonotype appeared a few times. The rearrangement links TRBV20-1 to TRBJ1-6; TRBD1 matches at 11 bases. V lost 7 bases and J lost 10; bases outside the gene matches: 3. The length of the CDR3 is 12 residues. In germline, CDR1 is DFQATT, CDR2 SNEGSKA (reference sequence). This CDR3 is CSVGTGGSPLHF. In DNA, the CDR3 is TGCAGTGTCGGGACAGGGGGATCACCCCTCCACTTT.

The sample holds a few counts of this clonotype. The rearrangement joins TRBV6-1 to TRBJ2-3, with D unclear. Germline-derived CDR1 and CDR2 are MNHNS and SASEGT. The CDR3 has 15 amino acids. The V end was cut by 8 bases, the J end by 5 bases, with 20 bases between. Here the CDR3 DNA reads TGTGCCAGCGGCTTAAGTATGGGTTCGGGAGATACGCAGTATTTT. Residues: CASGLSMGSGDTQYF.

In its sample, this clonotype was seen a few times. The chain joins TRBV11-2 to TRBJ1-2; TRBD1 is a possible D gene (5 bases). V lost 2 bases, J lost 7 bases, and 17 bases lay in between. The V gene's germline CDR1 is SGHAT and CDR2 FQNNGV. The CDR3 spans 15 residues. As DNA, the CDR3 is TGTGCCAGCAGCTTAAGCCCAGGGCGCCTTGGTGGCTACACCTTC. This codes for CASSLSPGRLGGYTF. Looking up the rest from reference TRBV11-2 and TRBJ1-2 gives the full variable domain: EAGVAQSPRYKIIEKRQSVAFWCNPISGHATLYWYQQILGQGPKLLIQFQNNGVVDDSQLPKDRFSAERLKGVDSTLKIQPAKLEDSAVYLCASSLSPGRLGGYTFGSGTRLTVV.

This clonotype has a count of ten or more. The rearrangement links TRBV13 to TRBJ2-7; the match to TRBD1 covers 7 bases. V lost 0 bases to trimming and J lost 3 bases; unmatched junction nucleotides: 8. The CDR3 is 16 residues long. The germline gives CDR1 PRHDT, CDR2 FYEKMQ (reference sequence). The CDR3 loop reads CASSLGGTDPYYEQYF. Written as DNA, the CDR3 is TGTGCCAGCAGCTTAGGGGGGACAGATCCCTACTACGAGCAGTACTTC.

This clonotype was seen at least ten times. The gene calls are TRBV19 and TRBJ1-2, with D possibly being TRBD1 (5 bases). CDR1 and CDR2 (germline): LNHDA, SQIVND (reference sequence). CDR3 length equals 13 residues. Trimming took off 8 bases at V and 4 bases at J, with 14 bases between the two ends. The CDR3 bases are TGTGCCAGTCAACAGGCCGATGTCTATGGCTACACCTTC. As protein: CASQQADVYGYTF.

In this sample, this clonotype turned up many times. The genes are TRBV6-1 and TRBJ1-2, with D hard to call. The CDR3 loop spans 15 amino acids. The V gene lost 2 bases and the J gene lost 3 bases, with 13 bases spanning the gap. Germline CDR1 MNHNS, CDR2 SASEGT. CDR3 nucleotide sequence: TGTGCCAGCAGTGAACCGAGTGCCACCCACTATGGCTACACCTTC. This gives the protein CASSEPSATHYGYTF.

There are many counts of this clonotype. The CDR3 reads CASIQGGYNEQFF. The CDR3 DNA follows: TGTGCCAGCATACAGGGAGGGTACAATGAGCAGTTCTTC. The rearrangement joins TRBV2 to TRBJ2-1; tentatively, D is TRBD2 (7 bases). Germline CDR1 SNHLY, CDR2 FYNNEI. V was cut by 7 bases and J by 4 bases, with 11 bases left in between. This CDR3 comprises 13 residues.

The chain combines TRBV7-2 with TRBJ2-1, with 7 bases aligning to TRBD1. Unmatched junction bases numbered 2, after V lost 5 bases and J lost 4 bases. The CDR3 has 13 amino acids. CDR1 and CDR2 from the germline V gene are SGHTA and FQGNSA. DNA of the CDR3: TGTGCCAGCAGCCGCAGGGGGTACAATGAGCAGTTCTTC. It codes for CASSRRGYNEQFF.

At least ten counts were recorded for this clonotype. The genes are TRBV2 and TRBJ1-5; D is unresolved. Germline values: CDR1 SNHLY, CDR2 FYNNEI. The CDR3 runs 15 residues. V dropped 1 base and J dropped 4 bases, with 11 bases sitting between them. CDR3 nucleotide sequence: TGTGCCAGCAGTGAAGGAAGACACTCAAATCAGCCCCAGCATTTT. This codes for CASSEGRHSNQPQHF.

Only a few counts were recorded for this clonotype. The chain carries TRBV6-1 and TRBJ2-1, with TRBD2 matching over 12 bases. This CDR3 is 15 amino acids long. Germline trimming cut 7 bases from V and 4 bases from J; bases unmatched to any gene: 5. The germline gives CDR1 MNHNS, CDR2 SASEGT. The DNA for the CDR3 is TGTGCCAGCACTACTAGCGGGGGGTTATACAATGAGCAGTTCTTC. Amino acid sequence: CASTTSGGLYNEQFF.

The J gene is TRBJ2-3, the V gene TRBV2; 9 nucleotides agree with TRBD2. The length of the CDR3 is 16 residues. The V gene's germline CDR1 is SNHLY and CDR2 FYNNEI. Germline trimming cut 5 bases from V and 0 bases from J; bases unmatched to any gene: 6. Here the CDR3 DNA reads TGTGCCAGCAGTCTTGCTAGCGGGGAAAGCACAGATACGCAGTATTTT. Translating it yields CASSLASGESTDTQYF. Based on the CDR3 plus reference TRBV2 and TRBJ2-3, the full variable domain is EPEVTQTPSHQVTQMGQEVILRCVPISNHLYFYWYRQILGQKVEFLVSFYNNEISEKSEIFDDQFSVERPDGSNFTLKIRSTKLEDSAMYFCASSLASGESTDTQYFGPGTRLTVL.

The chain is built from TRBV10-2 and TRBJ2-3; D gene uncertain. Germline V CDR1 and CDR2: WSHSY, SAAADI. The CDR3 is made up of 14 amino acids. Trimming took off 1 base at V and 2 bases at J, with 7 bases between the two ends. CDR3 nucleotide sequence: TGCGCCAGCAGTGAGTTGGGCCCCACAGATACGCAGTATTTT. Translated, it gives CASSELGPTDTQYF.

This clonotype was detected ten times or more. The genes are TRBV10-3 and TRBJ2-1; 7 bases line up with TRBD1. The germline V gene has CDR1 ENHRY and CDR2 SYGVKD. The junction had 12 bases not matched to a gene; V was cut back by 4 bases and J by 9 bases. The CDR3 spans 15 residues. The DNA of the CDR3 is TGTGCCATCAGTGGGGGAGACAGGGCTTCAGGTGAGCAGTTCTTC. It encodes CAISGGDRASGEQFF.

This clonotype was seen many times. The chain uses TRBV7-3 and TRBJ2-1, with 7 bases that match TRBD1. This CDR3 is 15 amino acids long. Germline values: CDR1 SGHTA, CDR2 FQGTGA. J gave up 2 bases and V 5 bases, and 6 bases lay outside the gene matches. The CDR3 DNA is TGTGCCAGCAGCGACCGGGACAGCGCCTACAATGAGCAGTTCTTC. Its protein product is CASSDRDSAYNEQFF.

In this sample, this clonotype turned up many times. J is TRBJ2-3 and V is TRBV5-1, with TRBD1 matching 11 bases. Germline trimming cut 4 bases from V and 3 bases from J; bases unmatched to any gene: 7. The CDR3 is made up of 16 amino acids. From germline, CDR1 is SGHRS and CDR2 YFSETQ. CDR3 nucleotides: TGCGCCAGCAGCCACTGGACAGGGGGCGGAACAGATACGCAGTATTTT. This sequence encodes CASSHWTGGGTDTQYF.

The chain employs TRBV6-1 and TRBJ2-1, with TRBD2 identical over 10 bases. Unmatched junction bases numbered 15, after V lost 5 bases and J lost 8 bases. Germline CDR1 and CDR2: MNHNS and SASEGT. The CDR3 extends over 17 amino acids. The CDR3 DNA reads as TGTGCCAGCAGTCCCCGGGAAGCGGGAGGGCCGGGGGATGAGCAGTTCTTC. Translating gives CASSPREAGGPGDEQFF.

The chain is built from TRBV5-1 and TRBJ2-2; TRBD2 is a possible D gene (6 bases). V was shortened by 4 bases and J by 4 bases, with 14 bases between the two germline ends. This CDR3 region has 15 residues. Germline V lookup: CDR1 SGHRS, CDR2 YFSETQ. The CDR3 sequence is CASSLGTASTGELFF. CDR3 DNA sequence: TGCGCCAGCAGCCTCGGGACTGCGAGCACCGGGGAGCTGTTTTTT. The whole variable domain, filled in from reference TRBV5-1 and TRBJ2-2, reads KAGVTQTPRYLIKTRGQQVTLSCSPISGHRSVSWYQQTPGQGLQFLFEYFSETQRNKGNFPGRFSGRQFSNSRSEMNVSTLELGDSALYLCASSLGTASTGELFFGEGSRLTVL.

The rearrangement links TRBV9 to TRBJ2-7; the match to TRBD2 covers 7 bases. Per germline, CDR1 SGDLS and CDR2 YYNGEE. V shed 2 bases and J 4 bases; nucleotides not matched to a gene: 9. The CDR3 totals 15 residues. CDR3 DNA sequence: TGTGCCAGCAGCGTCGGCGGGAGCCAGTGGTACGAGCAGTACTTC. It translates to CASSVGGSQWYEQYF.